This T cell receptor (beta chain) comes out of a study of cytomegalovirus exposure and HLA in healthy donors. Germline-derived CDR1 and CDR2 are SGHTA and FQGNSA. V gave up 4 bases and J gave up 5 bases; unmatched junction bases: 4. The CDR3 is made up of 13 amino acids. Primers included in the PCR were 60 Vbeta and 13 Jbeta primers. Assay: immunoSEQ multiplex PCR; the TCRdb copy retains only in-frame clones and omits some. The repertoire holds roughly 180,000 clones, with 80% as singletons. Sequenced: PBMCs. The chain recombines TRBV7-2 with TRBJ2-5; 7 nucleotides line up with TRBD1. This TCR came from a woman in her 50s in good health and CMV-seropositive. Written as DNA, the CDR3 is TGTGCCAGCAGCTATGACAGGGTGGAGACCCAGTACTTC. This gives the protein CASSYDRVETQYF.